The 32 T cell receptor beta chains listed next were all sequenced from one sample in a study of metastatic and nonmetastatic thyroid tumors (TCRdb year 2020). No treatment had been received by any patient before thyroid surgery. To prepare the library, PCR was applied. Sequencing was carried out with an Illumina HiSeq 4000. The public reads were reanalyzed by TCRdb: fastp trimming at Q25, MiXCR alignment, in-frame beta chains only. In this sample the table shows 16,000 or so clones, about 22% of which occur a single time. The biggest ten clones account for around 8.1% of the sample. Sample: tumor tissue. Receptor source: a female donor with papillary thyroid cancer or a benign thyroid nodule (not recorded which). Some clones in this sample may be carry-over from other donors' samples.

This clone rates as medium-sized. As DNA, the CDR3 is TGTGCCAGCAGCTTTAGGGGGGTAACCGGGGAGCTGTTTTTT. Protein product: CASSFRGVTGELFF. The rearrangement uses TRBV13 and TRBJ2-2; TRBD1 or TRBD2 may be the D gene (6 bases each). The germline V gene has CDR1 PRHDT and CDR2 FYEKMQ (reference sequence). CDR3 length: 14 residues. V was pared by 3 bases and J by 5 bases, with 10 bases between.

V and J are TRBV10-3 and TRBJ2-1; TRBD1 matches 10 bases. Germline CDR1 and CDR2: ENHRY and SYGVKD. V lost 6 bases, J lost 8 bases, and 13 bases stayed unmatched. CDR3 length: 16 residues. CDR3 sequence: CAIRGEIGTGVYEQFF. DNA of the CDR3: TGTGCCATCAGAGGCGAGATCGGGACAGGGGTCTATGAGCAGTTCTTC.

This clone has just a few counts. V is TRBV6-4 and J is TRBJ1-1; D ambiguous. The germline V and J ends were trimmed by 0 bases and 5 bases, with 10 bases remaining between them. Germline V lookup: CDR1 MRHNA, CDR2 SNTAGT. The CDR3 loop spans 14 amino acids. The CDR3 is CASSDSAGLTEAFF. DNA for the CDR3: TGTGCCAGCAGTGACTCTGCTGGGTTAACTGAAGCTTTCTTT.

This clone qualifies as medium-sized. The chain has TRBV5-6 and TRBJ1-4; TRBD1 matches 9 bases. The trim removed 2 bases at V and 8 bases at J, leaving 4 bases unmatched. CDR3 length: 14 amino acids. Germline values: CDR1 SGHDT, CDR2 YYEEEE. DNA of the CDR3: TGTGCCAGCAGCTTACCGGGACAGGGAGAAAAACTGTTTTTT. It translates to CASSLPGQGEKLFF.

At least ten counts were recorded for this clone. This chain links TRBV3-1 with TRBJ2-2; TRBD2 agrees at 14 bases. V gave up 1 base and J gave up 7 bases; unmatched junction bases: 5. The CDR3 extends over 17 amino acids. Looked up from germline, CDR1 is LGHDT and CDR2 is YNNKEL (reference sequence). CDR3 DNA: TGTGCCAGCAGCCAAGGACTAGCGGGAGGGCCTAACGGGGAGCTGTTTTTT. It yields the protein CASSQGLAGGPNGELFF.

This clone was picked up many times. This chain connects TRBV6-5 to TRBJ1-5; a weak D match, TRBD1 (6 bases). Germline V gene data show CDR1 as MNHEY and CDR2 as SVGAGI. Trimming cost V 0 bases and J 6 bases, with 18 bases left between them. The CDR3 loop spans 17 amino acids. CDR3 residues: CASSYSRGGASSQPQHF. The CDR3 region has the DNA TGTGCCAGCAGTTACTCGAGAGGGGGGGCGAGTAGTCAGCCCCAGCATTTT.

This clone is medium-sized in the sample. In the same sample, other DNA sequences code for this CDR3. This chain joins TRBV27 and TRBJ2-7, with a tentative D call TRBD2 (5 bases). The CDR3 extends over 14 amino acids. From germline, CDR1 is MNHEY and CDR2 SMNVEV (reference sequence). The V gene lost 3 bases and the J gene lost 0 bases, with 9 bases spanning the gap. Here the CDR3 DNA reads TGTGCCAGCAGTTTGACGACTAACTCCTACGAGCAGTACTTC. This codes for CASSLTTNSYEQYF.

This clone has ten or more counts. The V and J genes are TRBV7-2 and TRBJ2-1, with D hard to call. This CDR3 contains 13 residues. With 2 bases removed from V and 4 bases from J, the gap between germline ends came to 6 bases. The germline gives CDR1 SGHTA, CDR2 FQGNSA. The CDR3 DNA follows: TGTGCCAGCAGCTTAAACGATTACAATGAGCAGTTCTTC. The encoded protein is CASSLNDYNEQFF.

The CDR3 region has the DNA TGCAGTGCTCCTCGACTAGCGGGGGCCGGGGAGCTGTTTTTT. Its translation is CSAPRLAGAGELFF. This chain joins TRBV20-1 and TRBJ2-2, with 12 bases lining up with TRBD2. Per the germline V gene, CDR1 is DFQATT and CDR2 is SNEGSKA (reference sequence). The CDR3 has 14 amino acids. The J segment lost 6 bases and the V segment lost 5 bases, leaving 4 bases of the junction unmatched.

This clone appeared many times. The chain links TRBV5-4 to TRBJ2-6; D call uncertain. CDR3 size: 13 residues. CDR1 and CDR2 (germline): SGHNT, YYREEE (reference sequence). Trimming took 2 bases from V and 2 from J, leaving 2 bases between them. The CDR3 DNA reads as TGTGCCAGCAGCTTTGCTGGGGCCAACGTCCTGACTTTC. As protein: CASSFAGANVLTF.

This clone was seen many times. The chain combines TRBV7-6 with TRBJ2-2; TRBD2 agrees at 14 bases. The CDR3 is 20 amino acids. Looked up from germline, CDR1 is SGHVS and CDR2 is FNYEAQ. The trim removed 2 bases at V and 4 bases at J, leaving 12 bases unmatched. The DNA for the CDR3 is TGTGCCAGCAGCTTACGGGGGCCGGGACTAGCGGGAGTTCGCACCGGGGAGCTGTTTTTT. It is translated as CASSLRGPGLAGVRTGELFF.

This clone was counted many times. V and J are TRBV7-9 and TRBJ2-4, with TRBD2 as a possible D gene (6 bases). Trimming cost V 4 bases and J 3 bases, with 13 bases left between them. Per the germline V gene, CDR1 is SEHNR and CDR2 is FQNEAQ (reference sequence). This CDR3 has 15 amino acids. The CDR3 DNA reads TGTGCCAGCAGCTCTCCTGAGGACTACAAAAACATTCAGTACTTC. Its protein is CASSSPEDYKNIQYF.

By frequency in the sample, this clone is medium-sized (0.01 to 0.1%). This chain joins TRBV20-1 and TRBJ1-2, with a possible D match to TRBD1 (6 bases). Trimming stripped 6 bases from V and 5 bases from J, with 19 bases between. The CDR3 is 14 amino acids. Looked up from germline, CDR1 is DFQATT and CDR2 is SNEGSKA (reference sequence). This CDR3 is CSALQGAALYGYTF. CDR3 bases: TGCAGTGCCTTACAGGGCGCAGCACTTTATGGCTACACCTTC.

Ten or more counts support this clone. V gene TRBV6-1 combines with J gene TRBJ1-5; D ambiguous. Trimming pared 10 bases from V and 0 bases from J, leaving 10 bases between. The CDR3 runs to 13 residues. Germline CDR1 reads MNHNS; CDR2 reads SASEGT. The CDR3 loop is CATEPISNQPQHF. The CDR3 coding sequence is TGTGCCACCGAACCCATTAGCAATCAGCCCCAGCATTTT.

Many counts were recorded for this clone. This rearrangement joins TRBV3-1 to TRBJ1-6, with D tentatively TRBD1 (5 bases). Germline V gives CDR1 LGHDT, CDR2 YNNKEL (reference sequence). The CDR3 runs 15 residues. V was trimmed by 1 base and J by 6 bases, leaving 10 bases between them. CDR3 DNA: TGTGCCAGCAGCCAAGGACAGCGGGCTAATTCACCCCTCCACTTT. It yields the protein CASSQGQRANSPLHF.

This clone was detected ten times or more. The J gene is TRBJ1-1, the V gene TRBV5-5, with 10 positions matching TRBD1. This CDR3 spans 16 amino acids. From germline, CDR1 is SGHKS and CDR2 YYEKEE (reference sequence). V dropped 2 bases and J dropped 4; count of bases not matched to a gene: 8. The CDR3, as DNA: TGTGCCAGCAGCTTAACCTCGGGACAGGGGAGCACTGAAGCTTTCTTT. Protein sequence: CASSLTSGQGSTEAFF.

This sequence joins TRBV6-1 and TRBJ1-1; D is unclear. The CDR3 runs 10 residues. Trimming cost V 3 bases and J 11 bases, with 7 bases left between them. Germline values: CDR1 MNHNS, CDR2 SASEGT. In nucleotides, the CDR3 is TGTGCCAGCAGTGAGGTCTGGGCTTTCTTT. Translating gives CASSEVWAFF.

About this clone: A junction boundary mismatches the germline segment, possibly from a read error. The chain links TRBV6-2 or TRBV6-3 to TRBJ2-1; TRBD2 might be the D (6 bases). There are 12 residues in the CDR3. Germline CDR1 MNHEY, CDR2 SVGEGT. The CDR3 DNA reads TGTGCCAGCAGTTCCTCGCGGGAAGGGCAGTTCTTT. It codes for CASSSSREGQFF.

In its sample, this clone is medium-sized. The chain uses TRBV3-1 and TRBJ2-1, with a possible D match to TRBD2 (6 bases). This CDR3 is built from 16 residues. Germline V CDR1 and CDR2: LGHDT, YNNKEL (reference sequence). The V and J ends lost 0 bases and 0 bases respectively, with 9 bases between them. This CDR3 is CASSQDAGSSYNEQFF. In DNA form, the CDR3 reads TGTGCCAGCAGCCAAGATGCGGGGAGCTCCTACAATGAGCAGTTCTTC.

This clone was counted ten times or more. The chain joins TRBV30 to TRBJ1-5; D unclear. The germline CDR1 and CDR2 sequences are GTSNPN and SVGIG (reference sequence). V shed 1 base and J shed 5 bases, with 12 bases lying between them. This CDR3 contains 14 residues. This chain's CDR3 is CAWSDTGQDQPQHF. In nucleotides, the CDR3 is TGTGCCTGGAGTGATACGGGTCAGGATCAGCCCCAGCATTTT.

This clone came up many times. This may be a read error: a much more frequent sequence differs by one nucleotide. The V gene is TRBV28, the J gene TRBJ1-1; 10 bases are a match to TRBD1. This CDR3 contains 14 residues. Germline assignment: CDR1 MDHEN and CDR2 SYDVKM. V gave up 5 bases and J gave up 3 bases; unmatched junction bases: 3. The CDR3 region is CASSTGTGDTEAFF. Here the CDR3 DNA reads TGTGCCAGCAGTACCGGGACAGGGGACACTGAAGCTTTCTTT.

This clone was seen many times. J is TRBJ2-3 and V is TRBV20-1; the match to TRBD2 covers 10 bases. CDR3 length: 13 residues. The germline V gene encodes CDR1 DFQATT and CDR2 SNEGSKA (reference sequence). After removal of 6 bases from V and 5 bases from J, the junction contained 5 bases not matched to a gene. For the CDR3, the DNA is TGCAGTGCCCCGAGGACTAGCGGAGATACGCAGTATTTT. Encoded protein: CSAPRTSGDTQYF.

Within the sample, this clone is medium-sized. Other DNA sequences within the sample encode an identical CDR3. The chain is built from TRBV20-1 and TRBJ2-6; D is unclear. V gave up 3 bases and J gave up 11 bases, with 11 bases separating them. This CDR3 has 12 amino acids. The germline CDR1 and CDR2 sequences are DFQATT and SNEGSKA (reference sequence). This CDR3 reads CSASHGNDVLTF. Here the CDR3 DNA reads TGCAGTGCTAGCCACGGTAACGACGTCCTGACTTTC.

This clone is deemed medium-sized (0.01 to 0.1%). The chain is built from TRBV7-9 and TRBJ1-1; no clear D. CDR1 and CDR2 (germline): SEHNR, FQNEAQ (reference sequence). The V end lost 6 bases, the J end lost 1 base, and 12 bases lay between the germline ends. CDR3 length: 14 residues. CDR3: CASRPILENTEAFF. CDR3 nucleotide sequence: TGTGCCAGCAGACCGATTCTCGAGAACACTGAAGCTTTCTTT.

This clone was counted many times. J is TRBJ2-5 and V is TRBV7-2; the match to TRBD2 covers 9 bases. The ends lost 4 bases at V and 5 bases at J; junction bases unmatched: 8. The germline V gene encodes CDR1 SGHTA and CDR2 FQGNSA. The CDR3 is made up of 15 amino acids. The CDR3 DNA reads TGTGCCAGCAGCTCCGCTAGCGGGATGTTCGAGACCCAGTACTTC. Amino acids: CASSSASGMFETQYF. Variable domain in full (rest from reference TRBV7-2 and TRBJ2-5): GAGVSQSPSNKVTEKGKDVELRCDPISGHTALYWYRQSLGQGLEFLIYFQGNSAPDKSGLPSDRFSAERTGGSVSTLTIQRTQQEDSAVYLCASSSASGMFETQYFGPGTRLLVL.

This clone was detected ten times or more. The V and J genes are TRBV11-2 and TRBJ2-3; D unresolved. Germline V gene sequence: CDR1 SGHAT, CDR2 FQNNGV. V was cut by 0 bases and J by 1 base, with 5 bases left in between. The length of the CDR3 is 14 residues. CDR3: CASSLDEGTDTQYF. DNA for the CDR3: TGTGCCAGCAGCTTAGATGAGGGCACAGATACGCAGTATTTT.

At least ten counts were recorded for this clone. The chain joins TRBV6-1 to TRBJ1-4, with D possibly matching TRBD1 (6 bases). Trimming left V 4 bases short and J 6 bases short, with 21 bases between. The CDR3 covers 17 residues. Germline V lookup: CDR1 MNHNS, CDR2 SASEGT. Written as DNA, the CDR3 is TGTGCCAGCAGTGGGGGTTTGGGGGGCTATCCGGATGAAAAACTGTTTTTT. The encoded protein is CASSGGLGGYPDEKLFF.

This clone was picked up a small number of times. The J gene is TRBJ1-1, the V gene TRBV5-1, with D possibly TRBD1 on 6 matching bases. V lost 5 bases and J 4 bases, leaving 15 bases between the germline ends. CDR3 length: 14 residues. Germline V gene data show CDR1 as SGHRS and CDR2 as YFSETQ. The CDR3 DNA sequence: TGCGCCAGCAGGGCCACAGGGTCGACCACTGAAGCTTTCTTT. Translation gives CASRATGSTTEAFF.

Sample share makes this clone medium-sized. The V and J genes are TRBV6-1 and TRBJ2-1, with a tentative D call TRBD2 (6 bases). Germline CDR1 MNHNS, CDR2 SASEGT. V was trimmed by 8 bases and J by 4 bases, leaving 18 bases between them. The CDR3 is 15 residues long. The DNA for the CDR3 is TGTGCCAGCTTAGGAGGAGGGGCCCTATACAATGAGCAGTTCTTC. Translation gives CASLGGGALYNEQFF.

A word on this clone: An end of the junction does not agree with germline; a read error may underlie this. The chain couples TRBV6-2 or TRBV6-3 to TRBJ2-1, with 13 bases fitting TRBD2. CDR3 length equals 16 residues. Germline-derived CDR1 and CDR2 are MNHEY and SVGEGT. CDR3 DNA: TGTGACAGCGGTTCCCGGACTAGCGGGAGAATCAATGAGCAGTTCTTC. This sequence encodes CDSGSRTSGRINEQFF.

This clone was picked up a small number of times. The J gene is TRBJ1-2, the V gene TRBV19; D call uncertain. The V gene's germline CDR1 is LNHDA and CDR2 SQIVND (reference sequence). This CDR3 region has 12 residues. The V gene lost 9 bases and the J gene lost 3 bases, with 11 bases spanning the gap. The CDR3 region is CASATRDYGYTF. In DNA form, the CDR3 reads TGTGCCAGCGCAACGCGGGACTATGGCTACACCTTC.

Many counts were recorded for this clone. The J gene is TRBJ2-1, the V gene TRBV7-9, with 11 nucleotides matching TRBD2. CDR1 SEHNR and CDR2 FQNEAQ come from the germline V gene (reference sequence). The ends lost 1 base at V and 7 bases at J; junction bases unmatched: 9. This CDR3 region has 17 residues. CDR3 in amino acids: CASSLGILAGDRNEQFF. DNA for the CDR3: TGTGCCAGCAGCTTAGGCATACTAGCGGGAGACCGTAATGAGCAGTTCTTC.